Listed below are T cell receptor beta chains from one sample, sequenced in a study of T cell responses to AZD1222 COVID-19 vaccine. Clones were sequenced by immunoSEQ multiplex PCR, and TCRdb holds only the in-frame ones, with some missing. The sample shows approximately 130,000 clones, about 89% of them seen only once. The sample consisted of peripheral blood, taken on day 0 of AZD1222 vaccination. These receptors were collected from an adult in good health. Each CDR3 is given with its conserved first and last residue. Each record gives: J gene, clone size, V gene, D gene, CDR3 protein, CDR3 DNA. A D gene is named only where the DNA matches it firmly. Not all rows give a size; the values are once, few, many and, for expanded clones, a class.

J: TRBJ2-1
size: NA
V: TRBV19
D: NA
CDR3: CASSIGQVPYNEQFF
DNA: TGTGCCAGTAGTATCGGCCAGGTCCCCTACAATGAGCAGTTCTTC

J: TRBJ2-5
size: NA
V: TRBV25-1
D: TRBD2
CDR3: CASSRAGGGTQYF
DNA: TGTGCCAGCAGCAGGGCGGGAGGAGGGACCCAGTACTTC

J: TRBJ2-7
size: NA
V: TRBV27
D: TRBD2
CDR3: CATKRDPPQILYF
DNA: TGTGCCACTAAGCGGGATCCACCCCAAATTTTGTACTTC

J: TRBJ2-3
size: NA
V: TRBV29-1
D: NA
CDR3: CSVEGRGRTDTQYF
DNA: TGCAGCGTTGAAGGCAGGGGCCGCACAGATACGCAGTATTTT

J: TRBJ2-7
size: NA
V: TRBV20-1
D: NA
CDR3: CSASRSYEQYF
DNA: TGCAGTGCTAGTAGGTCCTACGAGCAGTACTTC

J: TRBJ1-3
size: NA
V: TRBV3-1/TRBV3-2
D: NA
CDR3: CASSLRQASGNTIYF
DNA: TGTGCCAGCAGCCTCCGACAGGCCTCTGGAAACACCATATATTTT

J: TRBJ2-7
size: NA
V: TRBV29-1
D: TRBD1
CDR3: CSARDSLYEQYF
DNA: TGCAGCGCCAGGGACAGCCTCTACGAGCAGTACTTC

J: TRBJ1-2
size: NA
V: TRBV7-9
D: NA
CDR3: CASSPQMYGYTF
DNA: TGTGCCAGCAGCCCTCAGATGTATGGCTACACCTTC

J: TRBJ1-1
size: NA
V: TRBV18
D: NA
CDR3: CASSPPGRLAFF
DNA: TGTGCCAGCTCACCACCGGGACGGCTGGCTTTCTTT

J: TRBJ2-2
size: NA
V: TRBV28
D: NA
CDR3: CASSLDHRDLSELFF
DNA: TGTGCCAGCAGTTTAGACCACCGGGACCTTTCCGAGCTGTTTTTT

J: TRBJ1-2
size: NA
V: TRBV7-3
D: NA
CDR3: CASSLADNYGYTF
DNA: TGTGCCAGCAGCCTAGCAGATAACTATGGCTACACCTTC

J: TRBJ1-3
size: NA
V: TRBV5-5
D: NA
CDR3: CASSLAPGTGNTIYF
DNA: TGTGCCAGCAGCTTGGCCCCAGGGACAGGAAACACCATATATTTT

J: TRBJ2-3
size: NA
V: TRBV7-9
D: NA
CDR3: CASSRLGIRGSDTQYF
DNA: TGTGCCAGCAGCCGTCTTGGGATACGAGGGTCAGATACGCAGTATTTT

J: TRBJ2-6
size: NA
V: TRBV10-3
D: TRBD1
CDR3: CAISYPTGVFSGANVLTF
DNA: TGTGCCATCAGTTACCCGACAGGGGTCTTCTCTGGGGCCAACGTCCTGACTTTC

J: TRBJ2-7
size: NA
V: TRBV13
D: NA
CDR3: CASSSGGNEQYF
DNA: TGTGCCAGCAGTTCCGGGGGTAACGAGCAGTACTTC

J: TRBJ2-1
size: NA
V: TRBV2
D: TRBD2
CDR3: CASSKTSGIITYNEQFF
DNA: TGTGCCAGCAGTAAGACTAGCGGGATTATCACCTACAATGAGCAGTTCTTC

J: TRBJ1-1
size: once
V: TRBV7-3
D: NA
CDR3: CASSPTVASVGEAFF
DNA: TGTGCCAGCAGCCCCACCGTGGCGTCTGTTGGCGAAGCTTTCTTT

J: TRBJ1-1
size: NA
V: TRBV7-9
D: TRBD1
CDR3: CASSLKGGKAEAFF
DNA: TGTGCCAGCAGCTTAAAAGGGGGCAAAGCTGAAGCTTTCTTT

J: TRBJ1-5
size: once
V: TRBV10-2
D: NA
CDR3: CASSDRAGRVSNQPQHF
DNA: TGCGCCAGCAGTGATCGGGCAGGGAGAGTGAGCAATCAGCCCCAGCATTTT

J: TRBJ2-2
size: NA
V: TRBV3-1/TRBV3-2
D: NA
CDR3: CASSRISGTHTGELFF
DNA: TGTGCCAGCAGCCGAATATCCGGGACACATACCGGGGAGCTGTTTTTT

J: TRBJ1-1
size: NA
V: TRBV12-3/TRBV12-4
D: NA
CDR3: CASSLQGNTEAFF
DNA: TGTGCCAGCAGTTTGCAGGGTAACACTGAAGCTTTCTTT

J: TRBJ2-7
size: NA
V: TRBV28
D: NA
CDR3: CASSLGGVSYEQYF
DNA: TGTGCCAGCAGTTTGGGGGGCGTCTCCTACGAGCAGTACTTC

J: TRBJ1-4
size: NA
V: TRBV11-2
D: NA
CDR3: CASSLVDRNPGTIIEKLFF
DNA: TGTGCCAGCAGCTTAGTCGATCGGAACCCCGGGACAATCATTGAAAAACTGTTTTTT

J: TRBJ1-2
size: NA
V: TRBV28
D: NA
CDR3: CASRKPQGVSGYTF
DNA: TGTGCCAGCAGAAAACCCCAGGGAGTCAGTGGCTACACCTTC

J: TRBJ2-7
size: NA
V: TRBV7-6
D: NA
CDR3: CASSAGAGSSYEQYF
DNA: TGTGCCAGCAGCGCCGGCGCCGGGAGCTCCTACGAGCAGTACTTC

J: TRBJ1-5
size: few
V: TRBV6-6
D: TRBD1
CDR3: CASSSETGSSNQPQHF
DNA: TGTGCCAGCAGTTCAGAGACAGGGTCGAGCAATCAGCCCCAGCATTTT

J: TRBJ2-2
size: NA
V: TRBV27
D: NA
CDR3: CASSLLSLITGELFF
DNA: TGTGCCAGCAGTTTATTGAGCCTGATCACCGGGGAGCTGTTTTTT

J: TRBJ1-3
size: NA
V: TRBV30
D: NA
CDR3: CAWPDGNTIYF
DNA: TGTGCCTGGCCGGACGGAAACACCATATATTTT

J: TRBJ2-7
size: NA
V: TRBV18
D: NA
CDR3: CASSPPSRSSEQYF
DNA: TGTGCCAGCTCACCACCTTCACGGTCAAGCGAGCAGTACTTC

J: TRBJ2-2
size: NA
V: TRBV6-1
D: NA
CDR3: CASSSVGVDTGELFF
DNA: TGTGCCAGCAGTTCGGTAGGGGTCGACACCGGGGAGCTGTTTTTT

J: TRBJ1-4
size: NA
V: TRBV5-4
D: TRBD1
CDR3: CASSRDRVVANEKLFF
DNA: TGTGCCAGCAGCCGGGACAGGGTGGTCGCTAATGAAAAACTGTTTTTT

J: TRBJ1-2
size: NA
V: TRBV6-6
D: TRBD1
CDR3: CASSSLGQSPDGYTF
DNA: TGTGCCAGCAGTTCTTTGGGACAGAGCCCCGATGGCTACACCTTC

J: TRBJ1-5
size: NA
V: TRBV23-1
D: NA
CDR3: CASSRGNSQPQHF
DNA: TGCGCCAGCAGTCGCGGTAATTCACAGCCCCAGCATTTT

J: TRBJ2-7
size: NA
V: TRBV11-2
D: TRBD1
CDR3: CASSLGTGGYEQYF
DNA: TGTGCCAGCAGCTTAGGGACAGGGGGCTACGAGCAGTACTTC

J: TRBJ2-5
size: once
V: TRBV5-1
D: NA
CDR3: CASSAIQGPIQETQYF
DNA: TGCGCCAGCAGCGCGATACAGGGCCCAATCCAAGAGACCCAGTACTTC

J: TRBJ2-7
size: NA
V: TRBV30
D: NA
CDR3: CAWNAAVPLEQYF
DNA: TGTGCCTGGAATGCGGCGGTTCCCCTCGAGCAGTACTTC

J: TRBJ1-6
size: NA
V: TRBV7-3
D: NA
CDR3: CASSLTNSPLHF
DNA: TGTGCCAGCAGCTTAACAAATTCACCCCTCCACTTT

J: TRBJ1-2
size: NA
V: TRBV25-1
D: NA
CDR3: CASSEYFRGHGYTF
DNA: TGTGCCAGCAGTGAGTACTTTCGAGGCCATGGCTACACCTTC

J: TRBJ1-1
size: once
V: TRBV6-5
D: NA
CDR3: CASRGWDVGAFF
DNA: TGTGCCAGCAGAGGTTGGGACGTCGGAGCTTTCTTT

J: TRBJ2-7
size: NA
V: TRBV5-1
D: NA
CDR3: CASSIGYEQYF
DNA: TGCGCCAGCAGCATAGGCTACGAGCAGTACTTC

J: TRBJ1-5
size: NA
V: TRBV10-1
D: NA
CDR3: CASSEPPGGPNQPQHF
DNA: TGCGCCAGCAGTGAGCCCCCGGGGGGACCGAATCAGCCCCAGCATTTT

J: TRBJ1-1
size: once
V: TRBV11-2
D: NA
CDR3: CASSRGTQPELQTNTEAFF
DNA: TGTGCCAGCAGCCGAGGGACACAACCCGAACTTCAAACTAACACTGAAGCTTTCTTT

J: TRBJ2-1
size: NA
V: TRBV7-6
D: TRBD2
CDR3: CASRVGLAPYYNEQFF
DNA: TGTGCCAGCAGGGTTGGACTAGCACCCTACTACAATGAGCAGTTCTTC

J: TRBJ2-6
size: once
V: TRBV7-3
D: TRBD1
CDR3: CASSPTGAGANVLTF
DNA: TGTGCCAGCAGCCCTACAGGGGCAGGGGCCAACGTCCTGACTTTC

J: TRBJ1-2
size: NA
V: TRBV29-1
D: TRBD1
CDR3: CSVKTGGGLGYTF
DNA: TGCAGCGTCAAAACAGGGGGCGGTTTGGGCTACACCTTC

J: TRBJ2-1
size: NA
V: TRBV19
D: TRBD1
CDR3: CASSIFPLTTGPNNEQFF
DNA: TGTGCCAGTAGTATTTTCCCCCTAACGACAGGGCCGAACAATGAGCAGTTCTTC

J: TRBJ1-5
size: NA
V: TRBV19
D: NA
CDR3: CASSGKLNSNQPQHF
DNA: TGTGCCAGTAGTGGGAAACTGAATAGCAATCAGCCCCAGCATTTT

J: TRBJ1-2
size: NA
V: TRBV6-1
D: NA
CDR3: CASSERLNYGYTF
DNA: TGTGCCAGCAGTGAGAGACTTAACTATGGCTACACCTTC